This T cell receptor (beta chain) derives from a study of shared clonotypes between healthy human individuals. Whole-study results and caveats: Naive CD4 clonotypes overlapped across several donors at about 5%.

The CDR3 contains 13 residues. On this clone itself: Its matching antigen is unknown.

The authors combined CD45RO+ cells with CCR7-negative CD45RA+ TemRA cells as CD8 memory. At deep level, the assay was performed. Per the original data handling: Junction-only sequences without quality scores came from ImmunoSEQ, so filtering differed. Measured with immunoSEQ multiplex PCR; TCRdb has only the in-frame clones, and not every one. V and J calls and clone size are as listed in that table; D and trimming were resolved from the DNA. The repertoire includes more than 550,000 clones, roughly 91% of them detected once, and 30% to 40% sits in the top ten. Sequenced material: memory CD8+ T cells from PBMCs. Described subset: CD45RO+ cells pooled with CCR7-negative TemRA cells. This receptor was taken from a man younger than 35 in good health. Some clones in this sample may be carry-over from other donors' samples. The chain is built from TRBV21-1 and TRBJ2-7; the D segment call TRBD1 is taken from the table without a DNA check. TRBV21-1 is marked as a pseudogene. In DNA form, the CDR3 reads TGTGCCAGCACTCCCCCGACAGACTACGAGCAGTACTTC. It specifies CASTPPTDYEQYF.